This is a list of T cell receptor beta chains from one sample in a study of graft-versus-host responses after intestinal transplantation. Measured with immunoSEQ multiplex PCR; TCRdb has only the in-frame clones, and not every one. The sample has about 19,000 clones; 75% to 95% are singletons. The sample was PBMCs, taken roughly 54 weeks after transplant. These receptors came from a human patient who received an intestinal transplant, so some T cells may come from the graft donor. Each CDR3 is given with its conserved first and last residue. Each record gives: V gene, CDR3 protein.

v_gene: TRBV7-9
CDR3aa: CASSLTSGGTDTQYF

v_gene: TRBV6-1
CDR3aa: CASSGRTSGLRNEQFF

v_gene: TRBV28
CDR3aa: CASSFGRLYYEQYF

v_gene: TRBV14
CDR3aa: CASSQEGTATDTQYF

v_gene: TRBV28
CDR3aa: CASSLTSGTTDTQYF

v_gene: TRBV10-3
CDR3aa: CAITLSGSSTDTQYF

v_gene: TRBV4-1
CDR3aa: CASSLDRGAYEQYF

v_gene: TRBV6-5
CDR3aa: CAIRPSSGYNSPLHF

v_gene: TRBV4-1
CDR3aa: CASSQVRLAGGWEDTQYF

v_gene: TRBV5-5
CDR3aa: CASSLVSGEGYSNQPQHF

v_gene: TRBV25-1
CDR3aa: CASSETRGSSGYTF

v_gene: TRBV6-5
CDR3aa: CASSYSLYQPQHF

v_gene: TRBV6-1
CDR3aa: CASSLGGAGNTIYF

v_gene: TRBV28
CDR3aa: CASSLIPGAGANVLTF

v_gene: TRBV7-2
CDR3aa: CASSSRQGISDTQYF

v_gene: TRBV2
CDR3aa: CASSAGGRETQYF

v_gene: TRBV7-2
CDR3aa: CASSPTYNEQFF

v_gene: TRBV2
CDR3aa: CASSDLGQGTDTQYF

v_gene: TRBV7-3
CDR3aa: CASSLTANTGELFF

v_gene: TRBV12-1
CDR3aa: CASSFRLAAYNEQFF

v_gene: TRBV4-1
CDR3aa: CASSQALPGLSYEQYF

v_gene: TRBV6-6
CDR3aa: CASSTRGANTDTQYF

v_gene: TRBV5-1
CDR3aa: CASSLDFTGTYEQYF

v_gene: TRBV28
CDR3aa: CASTTPQGGWTGELFF

v_gene: TRBV9
CDR3aa: CASSEGTDTQYF

v_gene: TRBV29-1
CDR3aa: CSVSSGKTGSYEQYF

v_gene: TRBV6-5
CDR3aa: CASSATGIHEQYF

v_gene: TRBV19
CDR3aa: CASSMDQGSGANVLTF

v_gene: TRBV7-6
CDR3aa: CASSLGGAGQPLHF

v_gene: TRBV10-1
CDR3aa: CASTKTRGGELFF

v_gene: TRBV5-6
CDR3aa: CASSRGQLLNTEAFF

v_gene: TRBV28
CDR3aa: CASSFEYGSYEQYF

v_gene: TRBV9
CDR3aa: CASSVGQGAGQPQHF

v_gene: TRBV4-2
CDR3aa: CASSHEVLTDTQYF

v_gene: TRBV6-1
CDR3aa: CACQKRGLNTGELFF

v_gene: TRBV5-1
CDR3aa: CASSSDRGGEQYF

v_gene: TRBV6-1
CDR3aa: CASSLRTDFYGYTF

v_gene: TRBV4-2
CDR3aa: CASSQDRVAGVYEQYF

v_gene: TRBV28
CDR3aa: CASSWDRNPGNTIYF

v_gene: TRBV28
CDR3aa: CASQGTGTDTQYF

v_gene: TRBV5-1
CDR3aa: CASSLGTGGTYEQYF

v_gene: TRBV28
CDR3aa: CASSLYGGPIYNEQFF

v_gene: TRBV29-1
CDR3aa: CSVEEGGYGYTF

v_gene: TRBV2
CDR3aa: CASSPTWGSFEQYF

v_gene: TRBV10-2
CDR3aa: CASSFQGISGNTIYF

v_gene: TRBV19
CDR3aa: CASNVYRGETQYF

v_gene: TRBV6-5
CDR3aa: CASSDQETQYF

v_gene: TRBV9
CDR3aa: CASRERYKQSRANVLTF

v_gene: TRBV5-2
CDR3aa: CASNVTGGTQSRANVLTF

v_gene: TRBV28
CDR3aa: CASSLLPVPRGETQYF

v_gene: TRBV7-9
CDR3aa: CASSFRNTEAFF

v_gene: TRBV2
CDR3aa: CASSEIWGDRNYGYTF

v_gene: TRBV7-6
CDR3aa: CASSLVGGQGEAFF

v_gene: TRBV5-1
CDR3aa: CASSLWQGNTEAFF